This entry concerns a single TCR beta chain. The antigen remains undetermined. CDR1 is KGHSH and CDR2 is LQKENI in the germline V gene. V was shortened by 3 bases and J by 6 bases, with 11 bases between the two germline ends. The CDR3 sequence is 13 residues long. The record originates from a study of T cell responses to AZD1222 COVID-19 vaccine. Second doses that came at about 4 or about 12 weeks were put together. The protocol was immunoSEQ multiplex PCR, while the TCRdb copy is restricted to in-frame clones and leaves out a portion. The sample has around 140,000 clones, 70% to 90% seen once. Overall study results and limits: Females outnumbered males among donors, who were mostly white British; clonal diversity was possibly underestimated. Nearly half of the spike-specific TCRs reportedly recognize variant regions that carry no mutations. Spike-wide coverage was observed for vaccine-associated CD4 TCRs, with dominant responses at 160-218 and 743-854.

The sequences come from peripheral blood, collected 28 days after the second AZD1222 dose. The receptor comes from an adult who received the AZD1222 COVID-19 vaccine. The chain carries TRBV18 and TRBJ1-2; D uncertain. The CDR3 DNA is TGTGCCAGCTCACCCCGCCGGACGGATGGCTACACCTTC. Amino acids: CASSPRRTDGYTF.